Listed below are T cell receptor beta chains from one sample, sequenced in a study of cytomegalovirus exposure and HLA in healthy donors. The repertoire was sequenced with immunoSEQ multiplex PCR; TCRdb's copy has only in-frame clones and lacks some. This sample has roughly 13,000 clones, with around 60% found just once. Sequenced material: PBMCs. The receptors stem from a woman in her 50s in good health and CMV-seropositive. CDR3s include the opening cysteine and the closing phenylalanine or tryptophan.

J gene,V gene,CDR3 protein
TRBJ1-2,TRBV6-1,CASSQGQGGYTF
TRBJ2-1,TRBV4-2,CASSLVLDGSRRNEQFF
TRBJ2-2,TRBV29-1,CSVARGGTGELFF
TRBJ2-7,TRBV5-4,CASKLGGTGGGGEQYF
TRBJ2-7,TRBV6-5,CASSPNREGEQYF
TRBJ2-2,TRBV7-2,CASSLVGGSNTGELFF
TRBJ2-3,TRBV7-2,CASSLWSGVKDTQYF
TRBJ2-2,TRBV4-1,CASSQVGRRGGGELFF
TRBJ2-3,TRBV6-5,CATAASAGRTDTQYF
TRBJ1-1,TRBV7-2,CASSRGQGKAFF
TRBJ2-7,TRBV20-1,CSARADNEQYF
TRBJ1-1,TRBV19,CASSMVGGEAFF
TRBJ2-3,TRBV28,CASSRTSVADTQYF
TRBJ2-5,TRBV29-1,CSVEDRRVSGQYF
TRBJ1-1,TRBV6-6,CASSVTGIRDTEAFF
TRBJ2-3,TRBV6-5,CASSFSAPPGDTQYF
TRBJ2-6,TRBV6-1,CASLTRAGANVLTF
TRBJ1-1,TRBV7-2,CASSFMNTEAFF
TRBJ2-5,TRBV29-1,CSVGGTGTETQYF
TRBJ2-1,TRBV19,CASEARGNEQFF
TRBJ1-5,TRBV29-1,CSVTEQGAVGQPQHF
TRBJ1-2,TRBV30,CAWSPHGRDYTF
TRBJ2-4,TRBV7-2,CASSREGGAKNIQYF
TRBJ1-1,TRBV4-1,CASSHPWEGRTEAFF
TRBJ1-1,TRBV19,CASMSGWNTEAFF
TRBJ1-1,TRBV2,CASSEGSYFPPEAFF
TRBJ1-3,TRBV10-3,CAIRATAFGNTIYF
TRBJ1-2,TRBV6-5,CASRGQTYGYTF
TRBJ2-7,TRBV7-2,CASSLMRYEQYF
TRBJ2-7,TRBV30,CAWGGDGPYEQYF
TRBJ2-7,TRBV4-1,CASSAQEPGLAGEQYF
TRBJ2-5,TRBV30,CAWSAGTSGRIQETQYF
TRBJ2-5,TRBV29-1,CSVDPGQGRRETQYF
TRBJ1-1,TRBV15,CATSRGAGATEAFF
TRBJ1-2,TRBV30,CAWSVRGPGGYTF
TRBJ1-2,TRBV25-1,CASTDLGGRGYTF
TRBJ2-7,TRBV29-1,CSVEKAGYEQYF
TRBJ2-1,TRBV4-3,CASSQVAGDWSNEQFF
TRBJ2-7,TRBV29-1,CSAGTYEQYF
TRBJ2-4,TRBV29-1,CSVSAKNIQYF
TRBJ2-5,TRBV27,CASSLVATQYF
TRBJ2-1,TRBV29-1,CSVEDTSGRESYNEQFF
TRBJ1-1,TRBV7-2,CASSVGGAGLTEAFF
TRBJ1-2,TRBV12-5,CASATDREARGYTF
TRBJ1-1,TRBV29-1,CSVTANTEAFF
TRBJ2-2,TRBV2,CASSEAGLNTGELFF
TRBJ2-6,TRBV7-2,CASSLEAGVGANVLTF
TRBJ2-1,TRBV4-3,CASSQAPSGTSYNEQFF
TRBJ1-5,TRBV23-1,CARGEGQPQHF
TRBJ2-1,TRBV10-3,CAIDGGTYNEQFF
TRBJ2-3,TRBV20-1,CSAAGADTQYF
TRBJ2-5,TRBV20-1,CSARRGGTQYF
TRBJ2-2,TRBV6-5,CASSWTGTGELFF